This TCR beta chain was recorded in a study of T cells after yellow fever vaccination. Study-level findings and limits: Most clones from primary vaccination resurfaced after the booster (nearly 97% CD4, less than 90% CD8).

TCRdb re-called the 5' RACE reads with MiXCR, one entry per CDR3 protein. The sample carries 150,000 to 200,000 distinct CDR3 sequences, roughly 9.6% recorded once. This clonotype was counted at least ten times. Its antigen remains unidentified. V lost 4 bases to trimming and J lost 8 bases, with 15 bases between them. Germline lookup yields CDR1 MGHRA and CDR2 YSYEKL. This CDR3 region has 14 residues. This sequence originates from a man in his late teens or twenties who received the YFV17D yellow fever vaccine. This chain connects TRBV4-1 to TRBJ2-4, with D possibly being TRBD2 (6 bases). Sequences were derived from CD8+ T cells sorted from PBMCs, sampled 15 days after the yellow fever booster vaccination. CDR3 bases: TGCGCCAGCAGCCTTCTACCGGGGGAAGACATTCAGTACTTC. Encoded protein: CASSLLPGEDIQYF.